The 23 T cell receptor beta chains presented below share a single source sample, sequenced in a study of human T cells and chemical hapten exposure. Indicated time point: patch test 3, about 24 weeks after DPC sensitization. Treatment indicated: therapeutic diphenylcyclopropenone sensitization with weekly scalp DPC. TCRdb analysed the RACE reads with MiXCR anew, one entry per CDR3 protein. This sample yields tens of thousands of distinct CDR3 sequences, of which 9.5% to 15% are seen a single time; around 2.4% belongs to the top ten. This specimen consisted of whole blood, obtained in connection with sensitization to the hapten diphenylcyclopropenone (DPC). All receptors come from a young man with alopecia areata. Some clones in this sample may be carry-over from other donors' samples.

Only a few counts were recorded for this clonotype. V and J are TRBV4-2 and TRBJ2-1, with D possibly matching TRBD1 (7 bases). Germline V gives CDR1 LGHNA, CDR2 YNFKEQ. The length of the CDR3 is 16 residues. V lost 0 bases to trimming and J lost 9 bases, with 18 bases between them. The CDR3 DNA sequence: TGTGCCAGCAGCCAAGAGCGACAGGGACTCTGGAGTGAGCAGTTCTTC. This gives the protein CASSQERQGLWSEQFF.

This clonotype was seen more than once but under ten times. This sequence joins TRBV19 and TRBJ1-4, with 10 bases that match TRBD1. This CDR3 is built from 15 residues. Unmatched junction bases numbered 5, after V lost 5 bases and J lost 5 bases. Germline V CDR1 and CDR2: LNHDA, SQIVND (reference sequence). This CDR3 is CASSSPGQGNEKLFF. CDR3 coding DNA: TGTGCCAGTAGTTCCCCGGGACAGGGGAATGAAAAACTGTTTTTT.

This clonotype occurred many times. The V and J genes are TRBV7-6 and TRBJ2-3; TRBD1 aligns across 10 bases. This CDR3 is built from 15 residues. The germline gives CDR1 SGHVS, CDR2 FNYEAQ. With V trimmed by 5 bases and J by 3 bases, 5 bases remained unmatched. Here the CDR3 reads CASSRRDRGTDTQYF. DNA for the CDR3: TGTGCCAGCAGCCGCCGGGACAGGGGTACAGATACGCAGTATTTT. Filled out from reference TRBV7-6 and TRBJ2-3, the complete variable domain reads GAGVSQSPRYKVTKRGQDVALRCDPISGHVSLYWYRQALGQGPEFLTYFNYEAQQDKSGLPNDRFSAERPEGSISTLTIQRTEQRDSAMYRCASSRRDRGTDTQYFGPGTRLTVL.

This clonotype came up a few times. The chain joins TRBV20-1 to TRBJ2-3, with D unclear. The V and J ends lost 1 base and 3 bases respectively, with 17 bases between them. CDR1 and CDR2 from the germline V gene are DFQATT and SNEGSKA (reference sequence). CDR3 length: 16 residues. The CDR3: CSARVSTESTTDTQYF. In DNA form, the CDR3 reads TGCAGTGCTAGAGTCTCGACGGAATCGACGACAGATACGCAGTATTTT.

CDR3: CSVPILDSGANVLTF. The CDR3 coding sequence is TGCAGCGTCCCGATCCTTGACTCTGGGGCCAACGTCCTGACTTTC. The rearrangement joins TRBV29-1 to TRBJ2-6; the D is unclear. CDR3 length: 15 amino acids. Germline V gene data show CDR1 as SQVTM and CDR2 as ANQGSEA. Between the trimmed V and J ends, which lost 6 bases and 0 bases, there was a span of 12 bases.

This clonotype was picked up a small number of times. V usage is TRBV9 and J usage is TRBJ2-1; 7 nucleotides align to TRBD1. CDR1 and CDR2 (germline): SGDLS, YYNGEE. The length of the CDR3 is 14 residues. Unmatched junction bases numbered 5, after V lost 4 bases and J lost 4 bases. CDR3 region: CASSPQGNYNEQFF. CDR3 sequence (DNA): TGTGCCAGCAGCCCACAGGGGAATTACAATGAGCAGTTCTTC.

In this sample, this clonotype turned up a few times. The chain is built from TRBV9 and TRBJ1-1; D is undetermined. Germline loops: CDR1 SGDLS, CDR2 YYNGEE. Trimming removed 1 base at V and 3 bases at J, with 10 bases between. The CDR3 sequence is 14 residues long. CDR3 coding DNA: TGTGCCAGCAGCGTATGGTGGCGAGACACTGAAGCTTTCTTT. This sequence encodes CASSVWWRDTEAFF. Drawing the rest from reference TRBV9 and TRBJ1-1, the complete variable domain is DSGVTQTPKHLITATGQRVTLRCSPRSGDLSVYWYQQSLDQGLQFLIQYYNGEERAKGNILERFSAQQFPDLHSELNLSSLELGDSALYFCASSVWWRDTEAFFGQGTRLTVV.

This rearrangement joins TRBV2 to TRBJ1-2; D remains ambiguous. Trimming stripped 6 bases from V and 0 bases from J, with 11 bases between. This CDR3 comprises 14 residues. The germline V gene encodes CDR1 SNHLY and CDR2 FYNNEI. The CDR3 region is CASRRSTANYGYTF. CDR3 sequence (DNA): TGTGCCAGCAGGAGGTCCACGGCTAACTATGGCTACACCTTC.

The table lists this clonotype with a few counts. The rearrangement joins TRBV13 to TRBJ2-5; 10 nucleotides agree with TRBD2. Germline lookup yields CDR1 PRHDT and CDR2 FYEKMQ (reference sequence). V was clipped by 1 base and J by 2 bases; unmatched bases: 7. The CDR3 runs 17 residues. The CDR3, as DNA: TGTGCCAGCAGCTTAGATCCTAGCGGGGGATCACAAGAGACCCAGTACTTC. It translates to CASSLDPSGGSQETQYF.

The chain links TRBV3-1 to TRBJ2-1, with D maybe TRBD2 (7 bases). CDR3 length: 17 amino acids. The germline V gene has CDR1 LGHDT and CDR2 YNNKEL (reference sequence). V gave up 2 bases and J gave up 3 bases, with 17 bases separating them. Here the CDR3 DNA reads TGTGCCAGCAGCCAAACCCGGGGGGCAGGGCTCTACAATGAGCAGTTCTTC. It yields the protein CASSQTRGAGLYNEQFF.

This clonotype was counted at least ten times. The chain combines TRBV27 with TRBJ2-3; D is possibly TRBD2 (6 bases). Per the germline V gene, CDR1 is MNHEY and CDR2 is SMNVEV (reference sequence). The length of the CDR3 is 17 residues. V was clipped by 6 bases and J by 3 bases, with 22 bases between them. The CDR3, as DNA: TGTGCCAGCAGCACACAATACGGGGCCCGGGGGACAGATACGCAGTATTTT. It is translated as CASSTQYGARGTDTQYF.

This chain links TRBV29-1 with TRBJ2-5; D remains unclear. V dropped 4 bases and J dropped 5 bases, with 11 bases sitting between them. CDR1 and CDR2 (germline): SQVTM, ANQGSEA. This CDR3 contains 12 residues. The CDR3 nucleotides are TGCAGCGTTGCTGGGGATGGGGAGACCCAGTACTTC. Its translation is CSVAGDGETQYF.

This clonotype has a count of ten or more. V is TRBV24-1 and J is TRBJ2-7, with unresolved D. The CDR3 has 13 residues. V lost 3 bases and J lost 4, with 9 bases in between. Germline V gene data show CDR1 as KGHDR and CDR2 as SFDVKD. CDR3 bases: TGTGCCACCAGTGATCCTCACACTTACGAGCAGTACTTC. Protein product: CATSDPHTYEQYF.

For the CDR3, the DNA is TGTGCCACCAGTGATACAGGGGGCTCCTACAATGAGCAGTTCTTC. Residues: CATSDTGGSYNEQFF. This chain links TRBV24-1 with TRBJ2-1; 8 bases match TRBD1. Germline V lookup: CDR1 KGHDR, CDR2 SFDVKD. Trimming removed 3 bases from V and 0 bases from J; junction bases left unmatched: 0. The CDR3 is made up of 15 amino acids.

This clonotype was seen ten or more times. One end of the junction does not line up with germline, which may come from a read error. The CDR3 is CSARDLRSSSSNEQFF. In DNA form, the CDR3 reads TGCAGTGCTAGAGATCTGCGTAGCAGCTCCTCCAATGAGCAGTTCTTC. V and J are TRBV20-1 and TRBJ2-1; D unclear. In germline, CDR1 is DFQATT, CDR2 SNEGSKA (reference sequence). CDR3 size: 16 residues.

CDR3 DNA: TGTGCCAGCAGCGTAGAGGGCAGGGGGAATTCACCCCTCCACTTT. Translating it yields CASSVEGRGNSPLHF. The V gene is TRBV9, the J gene TRBJ1-6; 7 nucleotides line up with TRBD1. V was clipped by 0 bases and J by 7 bases; unmatched bases: 4. The CDR3 consists of 15 residues. CDR1 SGDLS and CDR2 YYNGEE come from the germline V gene.

J is TRBJ1-3 and V is TRBV21-1. TRBV21-1 is annotated as a pseudogene. The CDR3 covers 13 residues. The CDR3 sequence: CASSRLTGNTIYF. The DNA of the CDR3 is TGTGCCAGCAGCAGGTTGACGGGAAACACCATATATTTT.

This clonotype was detected many times. This chain connects TRBV7-9 to TRBJ2-3; D might be TRBD1 (5 bases). V lost 1 base to trimming and J lost 2 bases, with 13 bases between them. This CDR3 is 16 amino acids long. Germline-derived CDR1 and CDR2 are SEHNR and FQNEAQ (reference sequence). CDR3 nucleotide sequence: TGTGCCAGCAGCTTAGTTCTGGACATCCACACAGATACGCAGTATTTT. The encoded protein is CASSLVLDIHTDTQYF.

In its sample, this clonotype was seen many times. The V gene is TRBV12-3 or TRBV12-4, the J gene TRBJ1-1; D call uncertain. The CDR3 is made up of 13 amino acids. Trimming removed 6 bases at V and 0 bases at J, with 8 bases between. The CDR3 here is CASRQLVNTEAFF. As DNA, the CDR3 is TGTGCCAGCAGGCAACTCGTGAACACTGAAGCTTTCTTT.

This clonotype has a handful of counts. CDR3 bases: TGTGCCAGCCACTCGCCAGGGGGGTCAGATACGCAGTATTTT. It yields the protein CASHSPGGSDTQYF. This sequence joins TRBV28 and TRBJ2-3; D possibly corresponds to TRBD1 (7 bases). The CDR3 loop spans 14 amino acids. The V end lost 8 bases, the J end lost 4 bases, and 16 bases lay between the germline ends. Per the germline V gene, CDR1 is MDHEN and CDR2 is SYDVKM.

This clonotype occurred a few times. The CDR3 DNA is TGTGCCAGCAGCGTAGACCCCAATGAGCAGTTCTTC. This translates into CASSVDPNEQFF. V gene TRBV9 combines with J gene TRBJ2-1, with D uncertain. Germline V lookup: CDR1 SGDLS, CDR2 YYNGEE. Deletions cut 0 bases from V and 6 bases from J, with 4 bases between. The CDR3 runs 12 residues.

This clonotype was detected many times. The chain recombines TRBV7-9 with TRBJ1-4; D gene uncertain. The V end lost 5 bases, the J end lost 0 bases, and 16 bases lay between the germline ends. Germline lookup yields CDR1 SEHNR and CDR2 FQNEAQ (reference sequence). The CDR3 loop spans 17 amino acids. CDR3 sequence: CASSPRFGSATNEKLFF. The CDR3 DNA reads TGTGCCAGCAGCCCCCGGTTCGGGTCTGCAACTAATGAAAAACTGTTTTTT.

This clonotype has ten or more counts. J is TRBJ1-6 and V is TRBV12-3 or TRBV12-4; a possible D gene is TRBD1 (6 bases). V shed 6 bases and J shed 4 bases, with 13 bases lying between them. CDR3 length: 15 amino acids. The CDR3 nucleotides read TGTGCCAGCAGGACTGGAGGACAGTATAATTCACCCCTCCACTTT. The encoded protein is CASRTGGQYNSPLHF.